These T cell receptor beta chains were read from a single sample in a study of CD8 T cells in ankylosing spondylitis. One entry per CDR3 protein, called by TCRdb with MiXCR from the 5' RACE reads. The table records 250,000 to 400,000 distinct CDR3 sequences, around 10% of them present only once. Sequencing was done on a sample of blood, either unsorted or a sorted T cell fraction (not recorded which). The receptors derive from a female donor with ankylosing spondylitis or in good health (not recorded which). CDR3s include the opening cysteine and the closing phenylalanine or tryptophan. A D gene is named only where the DNA matches it firmly. Part of the rows lack a size; the others show once, few, many or a class for expanded clones.

j_call,d_call,clone_size,v_call,cdr3_length,cdr3_aa,cdr3_nt
TRBJ2-1,TRBD1,many,TRBV5-1,15,CASSSQGAASHEQFF,TGCGCCAGCAGCTCGCAGGGGGCGGCTTCCCATGAGCAGTTCTTC
TRBJ2-7,TRBD1,NA,TRBV6-5,14,CASSYRGQVDEQYF,TGTGCCAGCAGTTACAGGGGACAGGTTGACGAGCAGTACTTC
TRBJ2-7,NA,many,TRBV12-3/TRBV12-4,13,CASSPGSPYEQYF,TGTGCCAGCAGTCCAGGGTCCCCTTACGAGCAGTACTTC
TRBJ2-7,NA,few,TRBV5-1,14,CASSLRDATYEQYF,TGCGCCAGCAGCCTCCGGGACGCCACCTACGAGCAGTACTTC
TRBJ2-4,NA,NA,TRBV19,16,CASSFTSFGAKNIQYF,TGTGCCAGTAGTTTCACGTCGTTTGGGGCCAAAAACATTCAGTACTTC
TRBJ2-7,NA,many,TRBV20-1,14,CSMRSGGFSYEQYF,TGCAGTATGAGGTCTGGGGGCTTCTCCTACGAGCAGTACTTC
TRBJ1-1,NA,many,TRBV7-9,13,CASSLESGVEAFF,TGTGCCAGCAGCTTAGAGTCCGGGGTCGAAGCTTTCTTT
TRBJ2-7,NA,many,TRBV7-3,13,CASSLTITHEQYF,TGTGCCAGCAGCTTAACTATTACCCACGAGCAGTACTTC
TRBJ1-6,NA,many,TRBV7-6,13,CASSLTEEGALHF,TGTGCCAGCAGTCTTACAGAGGAGGGGGCCCTCCACTTT
TRBJ1-5,TRBD1,many,TRBV20-1,16,CSASSGTENSNQPQHF,TGCAGTGCTTCGTCCGGGACAGAGAATAGCAATCAGCCCCAGCATTTT
TRBJ2-1,TRBD2,many,TRBV12-3/TRBV12-4,15,CASSFTGGFYNEQFF,TGTGCCAGCAGTTTTACGGGGGGTTTTTACAATGAGCAGTTCTTC
TRBJ2-7,TRBD2,many,TRBV5-1,16,CASSPILAGYSYEQYF,TGCGCCAGCAGCCCTATTCTAGCGGGCTACTCCTACGAGCAGTACTTC
TRBJ2-7,TRBD1,NA,TRBV30,13,CAWSGQGHYEQYF,TGTGCCTGGAGTGGACAGGGGCACTACGAGCAGTACTTC
TRBJ2-3,NA,few,TRBV4-1,17,CASSQGDRTGGTDTQYF,TGCGCCAGCAGCCAAGGCGACAGGACTGGGGGCACAGATACGCAGTATTTT
TRBJ2-7,TRBD2,NA,TRBV12-3/TRBV12-4,18,CARSRNRAGDFLIYEQYF,TGTGCCCGCTCAAGAAATCGAGCGGGAGACTTCCTCATCTACGAGCAGTACTTC
TRBJ2-5,TRBD2,few,TRBV5-1,16,CASSGGSGDPLETQYF,TGCGCCAGCAGCGGGGGTAGCGGGGATCCTCTAGAGACCCAGTACTTC
TRBJ2-3,NA,many,TRBV12-3/TRBV12-4,16,CASSSGLHRATDTQYF,TGTGCCAGCAGTTCGGGATTACACAGGGCTACAGATACGCAGTATTTT
TRBJ2-5,NA,NA,TRBV19,15,CASSTGQGKQETQYF,TGTGCCAGTAGTACGGGGCAGGGAAAACAAGAGACCCAGTACTTC
TRBJ2-3,NA,many,TRBV7-2,14,CASSLGSHTDTQYF,TGTGCCAGCAGCTTAGGCTCCCACACAGATACGCAGTATTTT
TRBJ2-2,TRBD2,many,TRBV12-3/TRBV12-4,12,CASSLPAGGLFF,TGTGCCAGCAGCCTCCCGGCGGGGGGGCTGTTTTTT
TRBJ2-5,TRBD1,many,TRBV28,12,CASSFEGDRADF,TGTGCCAGCAGTTTCGAGGGCGACAGGGCAGACTTC
TRBJ1-5,NA,few,TRBV5-5,15,CASSFYRDLRQPQHF,TGTGCCAGCAGCTTTTACAGGGACTTGCGTCAGCCCCAGCATTTT
TRBJ2-7,TRBD1,few,TRBV7-9,15,CASSPQDRGSYEQYF,TGTGCCAGCAGCCCCCAAGACAGGGGTTCCTACGAGCAGTACTTC
TRBJ1-1,NA,many,TRBV12-3/TRBV12-4,13,CASSSLGSSAAFF,TGTGCCAGCAGTAGCCTTGGATCAAGCGCGGCTTTCTTT